This TCR beta chain originates from a study of naive CD8 T cells in extremely preterm neonates (dated by TCRdb to about 2017). Study-level background: An age range of 25-50 years is given for the adult participants in the abstract, whereas a range of 20-50 years is given in the methods. The study compared TCRbeta CDR3 repertoires of sorted naive CD8+ T cells across four age groups: extremely preterm neonates, term neonates, young children and adults. The paper's findings and limits, for the study overall: Preterm CDR3s were shorter, with fewer N additions and less junctional trimming, and were closer to germline than those of older groups. Compared with all other age groups, preterm neonates showed significantly lower iChao1 richness (p < 0.05) along with an even clone distribution, indicating a less rich repertoire. To track T cell development within individuals, the authors urged prospective longitudinal studies of preterm and term neonates. Among the limitations the authors pointed out were a small sample size and productive template counts that varied across preterm samples. The proportion of shared CDR3 nucleotide sequences was higher in preterm neonates (approximately 2.5%) than in term neonates (roughly 0.4%), young children (around 0.03%) and adults (around 0.01%).

TCRbeta CDR3 regions were amplified from genomic DNA by a two-step, bias-controlled multiplex PCR. The multiplex PCR included primers specific for each TRBV and TRBJ gene segment. TCRbeta repertoire data were generated with the immunoSEQ Assay. From the authors' description of their analysis: A relative-frequency ratio and a modified nearest-neighbor algorithm were applied to filter and cluster reads so that closely related sequences were merged. IMGT annotation was followed for the assignment of V, D and J genes to CDR3 sequences. Template counts were corrected for PCR amplification bias by normalization and were quantified against synthetic TCR CDR3 analog sequences. Only unique productive sequences, defined as in-frame CDR3 sequences without stop codons, were included in the analyses. The immunoSEQ Analyzer software was used to calculate clonality, defined as 1 minus Pielou's evenness, and iChao1 richness. Statistical tests were run in JMP, with either Student's t-test or a non-parametric test chosen according to Shapiro-Wilk normality results. Held by TCRdb, this immuneACCESS table contains in-frame sequences only and omits some clones. Under half of the omission traces to an unresolved V gene where checked; the cause of the rest is unknown. The V and J calls and clone size are taken from that table; D and trimming were inferred from the DNA. For this sample the table gives approximately 5,000 clones, of which around 97% were detected only once. 0.6% to 0.95% of the sample is held by the ten biggest clonotypes.

A note on this clone: The clone's antigen remains unknown. It has no much larger one-base neighbor in the sample; base qualities were not kept.

Peripheral blood was donated by five healthy children aged roughly 15-60 months who were having elective routine surgery, plus five healthy nonsmoking adults. The adult controls were healthy nonsmokers aged roughly 19-55 years, with a median age of roughly 39 years. A FACSAria III cell sorter was used to sort live, Annexin V-negative naive CD8+ T cells (CD3+CD8+CD45RA+CCR7+). Between roughly 18,000 and 100,000 naive CD8+ T cells were sorted per sample. Ficoll-Paque density gradient centrifugation was used to isolate mononuclear cells from diluted blood. Before sorting, mononuclear cells were cryopreserved in roughly 10% DMSO with roughly 90% FBS and kept in long-term storage at -150 degrees C. Annexin V and antibodies against CD3, CD8, CCR7 and CD45RA were used to stain the thawed cells. The DNeasy Blood and Tissue Kit was used to extract genomic DNA from sorted cell pellets that had been snap-frozen.

V lost 3 bases and J lost 2 bases, and the count of bases not matched to a germline gene is 1. Sequences MNHEY (CDR1) and SMNVEV (CDR2) are obtained from the germline V gene (reference sequence). The CDR3 contains 14 residues, cysteine and phenylalanine counted. The retained sequence is limited to the CDR3, 42 bases, with the frame set at the first base. The TCR sequence derives from a human donor in good health. The sequence joins TRBV27 to TRBJ2-1; 7 central nucleotides agree with TRBD2. Sequenced material: naive CD8+ T cells from blood. The nucleotides read TGTGCCAGCAGTTTGGGAGGGGCCTACAATGAGCAGTTCTTC. Its translation is CASSLGGAYNEQFF.